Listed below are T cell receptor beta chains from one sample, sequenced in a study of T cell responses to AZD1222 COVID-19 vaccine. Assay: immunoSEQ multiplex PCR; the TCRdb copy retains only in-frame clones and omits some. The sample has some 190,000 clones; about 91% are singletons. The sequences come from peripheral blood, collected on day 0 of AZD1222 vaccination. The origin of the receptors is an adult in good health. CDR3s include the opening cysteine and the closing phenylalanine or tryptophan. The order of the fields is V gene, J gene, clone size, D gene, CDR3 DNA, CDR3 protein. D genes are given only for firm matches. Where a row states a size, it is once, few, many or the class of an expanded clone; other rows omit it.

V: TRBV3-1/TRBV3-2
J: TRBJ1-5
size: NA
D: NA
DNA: TGTGCCAGCAGCCCTGACAGCAGCAATCAGCCCCAGCATTTT
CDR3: CASSPDSSNQPQHF

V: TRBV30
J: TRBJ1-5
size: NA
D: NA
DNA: TGTGCCGGAGTGTGGAAGTTACTAGGAGCTCAGCCCCAGCATTTT
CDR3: CAGVWKLLGAQPQHF

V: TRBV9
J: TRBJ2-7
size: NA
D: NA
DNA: TGTGCCAGCAGCGAGGGACAAGCCTACGAGCAGTACTTC
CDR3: CASSEGQAYEQYF

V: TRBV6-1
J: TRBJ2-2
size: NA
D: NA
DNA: TGTGCCAGCAGTGTTAGGGGGGGCGCGAACACCGGGGAGCTGTTTTTT
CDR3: CASSVRGGANTGELFF

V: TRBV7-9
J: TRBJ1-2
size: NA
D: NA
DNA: TGTGCCAGCAGCTTAGCCAGGAAAGACTATGGCTACACCTTC
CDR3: CASSLARKDYGYTF

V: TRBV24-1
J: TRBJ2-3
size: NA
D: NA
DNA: NA
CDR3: CATSDFGPGLGVDTQYF

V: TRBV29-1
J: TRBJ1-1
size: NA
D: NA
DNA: TGCAGCGTTGTCGGGGGGGTGAACACTGAAGCTTTCTTT
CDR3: CSVVGGVNTEAFF

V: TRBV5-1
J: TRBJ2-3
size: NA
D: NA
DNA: TGCGCCAGCAGCTCGTCCAAACTGTCAGATACGCAGTATTTT
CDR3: CASSSSKLSDTQYF

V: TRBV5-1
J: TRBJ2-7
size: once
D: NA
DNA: TGCGCCAGCAGCTTGGTAGGCAGCTCCTACGAGCAGTACTTC
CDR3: CASSLVGSSYEQYF

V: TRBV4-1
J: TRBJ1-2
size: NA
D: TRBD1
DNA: TGCGCCAGCAGCCAGGATTGGAGACAGGGAGGCTATGGCTACACCTTC
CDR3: CASSQDWRQGGYGYTF

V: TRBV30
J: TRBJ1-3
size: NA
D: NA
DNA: TGTGCCTGGAGGGGGGACATCCACACCATATATTTT
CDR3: CAWRGDIHTIYF

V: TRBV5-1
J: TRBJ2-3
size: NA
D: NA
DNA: TGCGCCAGCAACAGGGGTACGGGGGGGCCCGCCACGCAGTATTTT
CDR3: CASNRGTGGPATQYF

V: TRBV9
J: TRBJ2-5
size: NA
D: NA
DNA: TGTGCCAGCAGCGGCGGGACAGATTCTAAAGAGACCCAGTACTTC
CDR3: CASSGGTDSKETQYF

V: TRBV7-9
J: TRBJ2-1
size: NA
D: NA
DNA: TGTGCCAGCAGCCCAGGGCACCCCAATGAGCAGTTCTTC
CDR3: CASSPGHPNEQFF

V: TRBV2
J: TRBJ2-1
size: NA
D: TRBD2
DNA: TGTGCCAGCAGTGCACTAGCGGGGGGCCCTATACCCTACAATGAGCAGTTCTTC
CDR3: CASSALAGGPIPYNEQFF

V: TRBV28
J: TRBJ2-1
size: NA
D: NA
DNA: TGTGCCAGCAGTTTGGGCAGGAGTGGGATCAATGAGCAGTTCTTC
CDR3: CASSLGRSGINEQFF

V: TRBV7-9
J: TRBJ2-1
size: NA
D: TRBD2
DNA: TGTGCCAGCAGCCCCACGGGGACTAGCGGGGGGGCGGAGTTCTTC
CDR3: CASSPTGTSGGAEFF

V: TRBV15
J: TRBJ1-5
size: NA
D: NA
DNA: TGTGCCACCAGCACGGGTTGGAATCAGCCCCAGCATTTT
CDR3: CATSTGWNQPQHF

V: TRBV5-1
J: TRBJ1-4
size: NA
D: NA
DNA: TGCGCCAGCACCTTGGGAGCTAATGAAAAACTGTTTTTT
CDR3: CASTLGANEKLFF

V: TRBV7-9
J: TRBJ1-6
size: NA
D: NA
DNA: TGTGCCAGCAGCTTAAGAAGGGGACTAGATAATTCACCCCTCCACTTT
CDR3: CASSLRRGLDNSPLHF

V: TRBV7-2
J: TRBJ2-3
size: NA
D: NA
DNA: TGTGCCAGCAACCACCGGCGGCTGGGGGCTGGCCCAGATACGCAGTATTTT
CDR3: CASNHRRLGAGPDTQYF

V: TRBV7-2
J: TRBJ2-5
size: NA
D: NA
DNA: TGTGCCAGCAGCTTAGATCAGGGTACCCAGTACTTC
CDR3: CASSLDQGTQYF

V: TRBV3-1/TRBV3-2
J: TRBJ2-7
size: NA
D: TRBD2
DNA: TGTGCCAGCAGCCCTAGCGGTCGATACGAGCAGTACTTC
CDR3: CASSPSGRYEQYF

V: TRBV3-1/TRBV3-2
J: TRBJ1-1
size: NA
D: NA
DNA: TGTGCCAGCAGCCAAGAAGCCCCGAAGGTAGCTTTCTTT
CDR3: CASSQEAPKVAFF

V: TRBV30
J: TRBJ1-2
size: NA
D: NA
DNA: TGTGCCTGGGGTTCGGTAGAGGGGTATGGCTACACCTTC
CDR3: CAWGSVEGYGYTF

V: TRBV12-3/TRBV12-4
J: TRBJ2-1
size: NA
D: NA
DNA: TGTGCCAGCAGTTTACGTGATGAGCAGTTCTTC
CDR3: CASSLRDEQFF

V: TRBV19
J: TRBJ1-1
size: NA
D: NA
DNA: TGTGCCACCTCAAGGACGGCCGAGAACACTGAAGCTTTCTTT
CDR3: CATSRTAENTEAFF

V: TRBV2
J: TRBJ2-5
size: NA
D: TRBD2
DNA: TGTGCCAGCAGGTTCTCGACTAGCGGACCCCAAGAGACCCAGTACTTC
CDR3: CASRFSTSGPQETQYF

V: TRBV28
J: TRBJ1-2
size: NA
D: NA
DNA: TGTGCCAGCAGTTTTCCCCATACAGGGTCGAACTATGGCTACACCTTC
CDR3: CASSFPHTGSNYGYTF

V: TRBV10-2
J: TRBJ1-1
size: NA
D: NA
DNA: TGCGCCACCCGAATTACCCCGAACACTGAAGCTTTCTTT
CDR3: CATRITPNTEAFF

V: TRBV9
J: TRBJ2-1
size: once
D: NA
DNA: TGTGCCAGCAGCGCTCAGGGCTATGAGCAGTTCTTC
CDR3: CASSAQGYEQFF

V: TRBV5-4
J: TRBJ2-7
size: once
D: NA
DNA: TGTGCCAGCAGCTCCGACGAAGCGCACAATTATTACGAGCAGTACTTC
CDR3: CASSSDEAHNYYEQYF

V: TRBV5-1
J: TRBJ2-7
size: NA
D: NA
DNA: TGCGCCAGCAGCCTACTAACGGACGGCTCCTACGAGCAGTACTTC
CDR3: CASSLLTDGSYEQYF

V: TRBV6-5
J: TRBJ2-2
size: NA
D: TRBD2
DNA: TGTGCCACCTCCCGTAGCGGGGCGGGCACCGGGGAGCTGTTTTTT
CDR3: CATSRSGAGTGELFF

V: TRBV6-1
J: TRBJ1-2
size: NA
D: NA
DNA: TGTGCCAGCAGTGAAAGGAACAGAAACTATGGCTACACCTTC
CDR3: CASSERNRNYGYTF

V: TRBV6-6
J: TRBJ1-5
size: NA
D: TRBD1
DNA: TGTGCCAGCAGATCGACAGGGGGGATAAATCAGCCCCAGCATTTT
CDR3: CASRSTGGINQPQHF

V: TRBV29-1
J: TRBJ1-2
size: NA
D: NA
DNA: TGCAGCCACGGGGGAAATGGCTACACCTTC
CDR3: CSHGGNGYTF

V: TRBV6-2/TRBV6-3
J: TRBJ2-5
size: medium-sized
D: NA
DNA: TGTGCCAGCAGTTTACAGGAGAGGGAGACCCAGTACTTC
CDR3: CASSLQERETQYF

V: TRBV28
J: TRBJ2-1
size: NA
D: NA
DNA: TGTGCCAGCAGTCGCAGGGGGGTAGATGAGCAGTTCTTC
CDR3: CASSRRGVDEQFF

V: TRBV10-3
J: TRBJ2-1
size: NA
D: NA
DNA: TGTGCCATCAGTGAGGGGGAAAATGAGCAGTTCTTC
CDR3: CAISEGENEQFF

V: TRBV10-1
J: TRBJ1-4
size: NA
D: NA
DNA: TGCGCCAGCAGTGAAGGAGGACTCAATAATGAAAAACTGTTTTTT
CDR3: CASSEGGLNNEKLFF

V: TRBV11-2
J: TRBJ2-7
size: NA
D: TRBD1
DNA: TGTGCCAGCAGCTTAGACAGGGGGCCCCCGTATGAGCAGTACTTC
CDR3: CASSLDRGPPYEQYF

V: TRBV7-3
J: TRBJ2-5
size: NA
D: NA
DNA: TGTGCCAGCAGCTTAACGGGCAGCCAAGAGACCCAGTACTTC
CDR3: CASSLTGSQETQYF

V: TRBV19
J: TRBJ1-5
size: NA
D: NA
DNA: TGTGCCAGTAGTACACAGGGTTACAATCAGCCCCAGCATTTT
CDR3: CASSTQGYNQPQHF

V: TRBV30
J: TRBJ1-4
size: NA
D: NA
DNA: TGTGCCTGGAGGGTTCAGGGGAATGAAAAACTGTTTTTT
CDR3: CAWRVQGNEKLFF

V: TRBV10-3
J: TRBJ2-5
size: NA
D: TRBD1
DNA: TGTGCCATCAGTGAGAGGACAGGGGACCAAGAGACCCAGTACTTC
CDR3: CAISERTGDQETQYF

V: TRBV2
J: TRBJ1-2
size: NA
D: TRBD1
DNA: TGTGCCAGCAGCACCGGGACAGGGGGCAGGAACTATGGCTACACCTTC
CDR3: CASSTGTGGRNYGYTF

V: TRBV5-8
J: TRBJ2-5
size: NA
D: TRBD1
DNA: TGTGCCAGCAGCTTTGACAGGGCAGGGGAGACCCAGTACTTC
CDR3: CASSFDRAGETQYF

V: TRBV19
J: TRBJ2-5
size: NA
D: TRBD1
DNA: TGTGCCAGTAGTATCACAGGGGGACAAGAGACCCAGTACTTC
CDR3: CASSITGGQETQYF

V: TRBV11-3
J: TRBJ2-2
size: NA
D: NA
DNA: TGTGCCAGCAGCCGCTTAGGGGCCGGGGAGCTGTTTTTT
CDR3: CASSRLGAGELFF

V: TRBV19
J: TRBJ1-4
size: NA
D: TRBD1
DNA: TGTGCCAGTAGTAGAGGGGACAGGGTTACTAATGAAAAACTGTTTTTT
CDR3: CASSRGDRVTNEKLFF

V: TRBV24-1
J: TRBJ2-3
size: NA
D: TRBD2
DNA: TGTGCCACCAGTGACCGTCCGGGACTAGCGGCCGATACGCAGTATTTT
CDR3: CATSDRPGLAADTQYF

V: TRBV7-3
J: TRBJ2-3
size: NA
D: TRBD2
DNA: TGTGCCAGCAGCCCCATAGCGGGGGCAGATACGCAGTATTTT
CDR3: CASSPIAGADTQYF

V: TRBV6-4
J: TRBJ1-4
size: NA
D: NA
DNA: TGTGCCAGCAGCCCCGATCAGGGTGAAAAACTGTTTTTT
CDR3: CASSPDQGEKLFF

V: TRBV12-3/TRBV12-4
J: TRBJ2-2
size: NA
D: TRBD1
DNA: TGTGCCATAGGGACAGCAAACACCGGGGAGCTGTTTTTT
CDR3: CAIGTANTGELFF

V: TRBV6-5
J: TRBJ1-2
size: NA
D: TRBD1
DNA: TGTGCCAGCAGTCGTACAGGGGCTGGCTACACCTTC
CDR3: CASSRTGAGYTF